This TCR beta chain is drawn from a study of blood T cell repertoires in COVID-19. About the study: The United States, Italy and Spain were the sources of the acute and convalescent COVID-19 samples. PBMCs, B-cell-depleted T cells, or T cells were the source of the cDNA or gDNA that made up the material.

In the authors' workflow: For nucleated cells, counts were estimated from reference gene primer amplification. Repertoires were generated with immunoSEQ multiplex PCR, while TCRdb's copy carries only in-frame clones and drops some. The DNA was the basis for D and trimming; V, J and clone size are from that table. This table has 150,000 to 200,000 clones, about 83% appearing once. Trimming shortened V by 4 bases and J by 1 base, and 18 bases separated the two germline ends. This CDR3 has 16 amino acids. Germline assignment: CDR1 SGHRS and CDR2 YFSETQ. This clonotype was sampled from a man in his sixties or seventies who had recovered from COVID-19. The sequenced sample was peripheral blood. The V and J genes are TRBV5-1 and TRBJ2-7; D is possibly TRBD2 (5 bases). The CDR3 loop is CASSSGVHGSSYEQYF. The DNA of the CDR3 is TGCGCCAGCAGCAGCGGCGTCCACGGAAGTTCCTACGAGCAGTACTTC.